This section outlines one TCR beta chain sequence together with its context. Researchers collected about 9.7 milliliters of peripheral blood from every single donor. This sample was taken from a study of blood T cells in healthy people across ages. V was pared by 5 bases and J by 8 bases, with 22 bases between. There are 16 residues in the CDR3. Primed by a sample-barcoded 5' primer and a J-beta primer mix, a second PCR proceeded for about 6 to 12 cycles. TCRdb re-called the 5' RACE reads with MiXCR, one entry per CDR3 protein. Of about 800,000 distinct CDR3 sequences in the sample, less than 60% are singletons; the top ten hold 15% to 20%.

This TCR came from a man older than 75 in good health. Sequenced sample: blood. This chain links TRBV12-3 or TRBV12-4 with TRBJ2-1; possible D gene TRBD2, 6 bases. This chain's CDR3 is CASSLSGTPPGDEQFF. The CDR3 coding sequence is TGTGCCAGCAGTCTTTCCGGGACTCCTCCGGGAGATGAGCAGTTCTTC.